The 29 T cell receptor beta chains in this list originate from one sample, sequenced in a study of blood T cell repertoires in COVID-19. This table comes from immunoSEQ multiplex PCR, and its TCRdb copy is limited to in-frame clones, with some not included. The sample lists approximately 67,000 clones, 65% to 90% occurring once. Sequences were obtained from peripheral blood. Receptors originate from a man in his fifties or sixties with acute or convalescent COVID-19.

The chain has TRBV19 and TRBJ1-2, with D possibly TRBD1 on 5 matching bases. Trimming removed 7 bases from V and 4 bases from J, with 16 bases in between. The CDR3 contains 14 residues. The V gene's germline CDR1 is LNHDA and CDR2 SQIVND (reference sequence). For the CDR3, the DNA is TGTGCCAGTAAGGAATTAGACAGATCCTATGGCTACACCTTC. Its protein is CASKELDRSYGYTF.

This rearrangement joins TRBV5-1 to TRBJ1-1; 7 bases line up with TRBD1. This CDR3 has 18 residues. The ends lost 1 base at V and 0 bases at J; junction bases unmatched: 12. CDR1 and CDR2 (germline): SGHRS, YFSETQ. CDR3 residues: CASSLSWTGGNMNTEAFF. Here the CDR3 DNA reads TGCGCCAGCAGCTTGAGTTGGACAGGCGGGAACATGAACACTGAAGCTTTCTTT.

V gene TRBV6-1 combines with J gene TRBJ1-2, with a tentative D call TRBD1 (6 bases). CDR1 MNHNS and CDR2 SASEGT come from the germline V gene. CDR3 length: 14 amino acids. V was cut by 3 bases and J by 4 bases, with 12 bases left in between. The CDR3 nucleotides read TGTGCCAGCAGTGATGTCCCAGGGGTCTATGGCTACACCTTC. This translates into CASSDVPGVYGYTF.

This clone was seen once. The chain has TRBV19 and TRBJ1-2; no clear D. In germline, CDR1 is LNHDA, CDR2 SQIVND (reference sequence). This CDR3 comprises 15 residues. Trimming pared 6 bases from V and 4 bases from J, leaving 18 bases between. CDR3 nucleotide sequence: TGTGCCAGTAGGACAAAAAGAGGGTCTCCCTATGGCTACACCTTC. As protein: CASRTKRGSPYGYTF.

This chain links TRBV5-1 with TRBJ1-4; 9 bases are a match to TRBD1. There are 16 residues in the CDR3. V lost 0 bases and J lost 7; bases outside the gene matches: 7. Germline V gives CDR1 SGHRS, CDR2 YFSETQ. CDR3 in amino acids: CASSLVGTGYSEKLFF. CDR3 coding DNA: TGCGCCAGCAGCTTGGTTGGGACAGGGTATTCTGAAAAACTGTTTTTT.

The V call is TRBV11-3, the J call TRBJ2-2; the D gene is possibly TRBD1 (6 bases). The V and J ends lost 3 bases and 8 bases respectively, with 13 bases between them. The CDR3 contains 14 residues. Germline assignment: CDR1 SGHNT and CDR2 YENEEA. The DNA for the CDR3 is TGTGCCAGCAGCTTGAGCGCCCAGGGGGGGGAGCTGTTTTTT. It is translated as CASSLSAQGGELFF.

Notes on this clone: The junction shows a germline mismatch at one end, possibly a read error. The chain links TRBV6-2 or TRBV6-3 to TRBJ1-2; tentatively, D is TRBD1 (6 bases). Germline V gene lookup returns CDR1 MNHEY and CDR2 SVGEGT. This CDR3 is 13 amino acids long. The CDR3 here is CASSRQEPYGYTF. CDR3 bases: TGTGCCAGCAGTAGACAGGAGCCCTATGGTTACACCTTC.

This chain links TRBV19 with TRBJ1-5; no clear D. This CDR3 is built from 16 residues. V gave up 0 bases and J gave up 4 bases, with 13 bases separating them. CDR1 is LNHDA, CDR2 SQIVND, per germline (reference sequence). In DNA, the CDR3 is TGTGCCAGTAGTATAGATTCTGGACGGGGAAATCAGCCCCAGCATTTT. This sequence encodes CASSIDSGRGNQPQHF.

The chain uses TRBV27 and TRBJ2-2; possible D gene TRBD2, 5 bases. The CDR3 is made up of 15 amino acids. Germline V gene lookup returns CDR1 MNHEY and CDR2 SMNVEV (reference sequence). V dropped 1 base and J dropped 2 bases, with 8 bases sitting between them. The CDR3 here is CASSLFPGNTGELFF. The CDR3 DNA is TGTGCCAGCAGTTTATTTCCGGGAAACACCGGGGAGCTGTTTTTT.

This chain connects TRBV5-1 to TRBJ2-2, with 8 bases fitting TRBD2. Germline trimming cut 6 bases from V and 6 bases from J; bases unmatched to any gene: 10. Germline V lookup: CDR1 SGHRS, CDR2 YFSETQ. The CDR3 runs to 15 residues. The CDR3 DNA follows: TGCGCCAGCACCCTGACTAGCGATTACCCCGGGGAGCTGTTTTTT. It translates to CASTLTSDYPGELFF.

V gene TRBV5-1 combines with J gene TRBJ2-3; 9 bases are shared with TRBD2. Germline loops: CDR1 SGHRS, CDR2 YFSETQ. Losses at the gene ends were 2 bases for V and 6 bases for J; bases not matched to a gene: 4. This CDR3 is 14 amino acids long. The CDR3 DNA reads as TGCGCCAGCAGCTTTAGCGGGAGCTGGGATACGCAGTATTTT. This gives the protein CASSFSGSWDTQYF.

This clone has more than one count but fewer than ten. The chain uses TRBV7-9 and TRBJ1-6; TRBD1 matches 7 bases. Per the germline V gene, CDR1 is SEHNR and CDR2 is FQNEAQ (reference sequence). J lost 7 bases, V lost 5 bases, and 8 bases had no gene match. The CDR3 loop spans 15 amino acids. CDR3 protein: CASSGWTGVNSPLHF. For the CDR3, the DNA is TGTGCCAGCAGCGGGTGGACAGGAGTGAATTCACCCCTCCACTTT.

The chain joins TRBV11-3 to TRBJ2-3; 8 bases are a match to TRBD1. In germline, CDR1 is SGHNT, CDR2 YENEEA. The CDR3 is 14 amino acids. J lost 3 bases, V lost 4 bases, and 3 bases had no gene match. CDR3 in DNA: TGTGCCAGCAGCTCGCACAGGGGGACAGATACGCAGTATTTT. Protein: CASSSHRGTDTQYF.

The genes are TRBV5-1 and TRBJ1-2, with a weak D call TRBD1 (6 bases). The V end was cut by 5 bases, the J end by 3 bases, with 17 bases between. This CDR3 has 15 amino acids. Looked up from germline, CDR1 is SGHRS and CDR2 is YFSETQ. The CDR3 nucleotides read TGCGCCAGCAGTGCACAGGGCTTTGTCGACTATGGCTACACCTTC. It encodes CASSAQGFVDYGYTF. Complete variable domain (other parts from reference TRBV5-1 and TRBJ1-2): KAGVTQTPRYLIKTRGQQVTLSCSPISGHRSVSWYQQTPGQGLQFLFEYFSETQRNKGNFPGRFSGRQFSNSRSEMNVSTLELGDSALYLCASSAQGFVDYGYTFGSGTRLTVV.

V gene TRBV19 combines with J gene TRBJ1-4; unclear D gene. V was cut by 4 bases and J by 7 bases, with 10 bases left in between. Germline loops: CDR1 LNHDA, CDR2 SQIVND (reference sequence). The CDR3 loop spans 13 amino acids. CDR3 DNA: TGTGCCAGTAGTACTAGGCAACGTGAAAAACTGTTTTTT. Its translation: CASSTRQREKLFF.

The chain carries TRBV5-1 and TRBJ1-2; 12 positions agree with TRBD1. The CDR3 sequence is 16 residues long. The germline gives CDR1 SGHRS, CDR2 YFSETQ. V lost 4 bases, J lost 2 bases, and 6 bases stayed unmatched. CDR3 DNA: TGCGCCAGCAGCCCGGGACAGGGGGCTTCAAACTATGGCTACACCTTC. It is translated as CASSPGQGASNYGYTF. The full variable domain, its missing parts supplied by reference TRBV5-1 and TRBJ1-2, is KAGVTQTPRYLIKTRGQQVTLSCSPISGHRSVSWYQQTPGQGLQFLFEYFSETQRNKGNFPGRFSGRQFSNSRSEMNVSTLELGDSALYLCASSPGQGASNYGYTFGSGTRLTVV.

This chain links TRBV2 with TRBJ2-5, with a tentative D call TRBD1 (6 bases). V was cut by 6 bases and J by 2 bases, with 16 bases left in between. This CDR3 comprises 15 residues. Germline V gives CDR1 SNHLY, CDR2 FYNNEI. The CDR3 DNA follows: TGTGCCAGCAGACTCATTCAGGGGCAGCAAGAGACCCAGTACTTC. Its translation: CASRLIQGQQETQYF.

The rearrangement uses TRBV2 and TRBJ1-2, with 7 bases lining up with TRBD1. CDR1 and CDR2 (germline): SNHLY, FYNNEI. V shed 6 bases and J 8 bases; nucleotides not matched to a gene: 6. CDR3 length: 12 amino acids. In nucleotides, the CDR3 is TGTGCCAGCAGGGTCGACAGGGACGGCTACACCTTC. Encoded protein: CASRVDRDGYTF.

This chain connects TRBV25-1 to TRBJ1-2; 7 bases line up with TRBD1. Per germline, CDR1 MGHDK and CDR2 SYGVNS. The CDR3 length is 13 residues. V lost 7 bases to trimming and J lost 4 bases; unmatched junction nucleotides: 6. In DNA form, the CDR3 reads TGTGCCAGCACCAGGGGGGACGCCTATGGCTACACCTTC. It encodes CASTRGDAYGYTF.

The chain employs TRBV7-2 and TRBJ2-5, with 9 bases lining up with TRBD1. CDR1 and CDR2 from the germline V gene are SGHTA and FQGNSA. V was clipped by 7 bases and J by 4 bases; unmatched bases: 4. The CDR3 covers 13 residues. The CDR3 bases are TGTGCCAGCACCCCGGACAGGGGAGAGACCCAGTACTTC. This translates into CASTPDRGETQYF.

V gene TRBV18 combines with J gene TRBJ1-2; D unresolved. This CDR3 is 13 amino acids long. CDR1 KGHSH and CDR2 LQKENI come from the germline V gene. The germline V and J ends were trimmed by 3 bases and 2 bases, with 7 bases remaining between them. DNA for the CDR3: TGTGCCAGCTCACCGTCACAGAACTATGGCTACACCTTC. The encoded protein is CASSPSQNYGYTF. The whole variable domain, filled in from reference TRBV18 and TRBJ1-2, reads NAGVMQNPRHLVRRRGQEARLRCSPMKGHSHVYWYRQLPEEGLKFMVYLQKENIIDESGMPKERFSAEFPKEGPSILRIQQVVRGDSAAYFCASSPSQNYGYTFGSGTRLTVV.

V is TRBV7-6 and J is TRBJ2-5; tentative D call: TRBD1 (5 bases). This CDR3 spans 13 amino acids. V shed 5 bases and J shed 4 bases, with 11 bases lying between them. Germline CDR1 SGHVS, CDR2 FNYEAQ. The chain's CDR3 is CASSLNRGETQYF. CDR3 coding DNA: TGTGCCAGCAGCCTTAATAGGGGAGAGACCCAGTACTTC.

This rearrangement joins TRBV10-3 to TRBJ1-6; 11 nucleotides match TRBD1. CDR1 is ENHRY, CDR2 SYGVKD, per germline. With V trimmed by 3 bases and J by 4 bases, 11 bases remained unmatched. The CDR3 runs to 19 residues. CDR3 protein: CAISEPRTGGVPYNSPLHF. CDR3 in DNA: TGTGCCATCAGTGAACCCCGGACAGGGGGCGTACCTTATAATTCACCCCTCCACTTT.

V and J are TRBV5-6 and TRBJ1-2; no clear D gene. The CDR3 loop spans 15 amino acids. Germline V gene sequence: CDR1 SGHDT, CDR2 YYEEEE. Trimming took off 1 base at V and 2 bases at J, with 12 bases between the two ends. The CDR3 DNA is TGTGCCAGCAGCTTGTACGGGAGTCCCAACTATGGCTACACCTTC. Protein: CASSLYGSPNYGYTF. The whole variable domain, filled in from reference TRBV5-6 and TRBJ1-2, reads DAGVTQSPTHLIKTRGQQVTLRCSPKSGHDTVSWYQQALGQGPQFIFQYYEEEERQRGNFPDRFSGHQFPNYSSELNVNALLLGDSALYLCASSLYGSPNYGYTFGSGTRLTVV.

The chain uses TRBV18 and TRBJ2-7; D is perhaps TRBD1 (5 bases). Germline lookup yields CDR1 KGHSH and CDR2 LQKENI. V lost 0 bases to trimming and J lost 4 bases, with 19 bases between them. The length of the CDR3 is 17 residues. The CDR3 nucleotides are TGTGCCAGCTCACCACCCGGGTCAGGGATCAGTTCGTACGAGCAGTACTTC. It codes for CASSPPGSGISSYEQYF.

Regarding this clone: Other DNA sequences in the sample encode the same CDR3. V usage is TRBV5-4 and J usage is TRBJ1-2; 9 nucleotides agree with TRBD1. The J segment lost 5 bases and the V segment lost 2 bases, leaving 4 bases of the junction unmatched. The CDR3 runs to 14 residues. CDR1 and CDR2 (germline): SGHNT, YYREEE (reference sequence). CDR3: CASSFPGQGYGYTF. The CDR3 DNA sequence: TGTGCCAGCAGCTTTCCGGGACAGGGATATGGCTACACCTTC.

This clone was detected only a few times. The chain links TRBV7-2 to TRBJ1-1; 8 nucleotides match TRBD1. The CDR3 runs 13 residues. Germline lookup yields CDR1 SGHTA and CDR2 FQGNSA. V shed 8 bases and J 2 bases; nucleotides not matched to a gene: 4. This CDR3 reads CASAGQGNTEAFF. CDR3 nucleotide sequence: TGTGCCAGCGCCGGACAGGGAAACACTGAAGCTTTCTTT.

The rearrangement joins TRBV14 to TRBJ2-7; a weak D match, TRBD1 (5 bases). The germline V gene encodes CDR1 SGHDN and CDR2 FVKESK. The CDR3 length is 12 residues. Trimming took off 2 bases at V and 4 bases at J, with 6 bases between the two ends. The CDR3 here is CASSQRGYEQYF. The CDR3, as DNA: TGTGCCAGCAGCCAAAGGGGATACGAGCAGTACTTC.

The chain recombines TRBV5-1 with TRBJ1-5, with D maybe TRBD1 (5 bases). The CDR3 spans 14 residues. V was trimmed by 3 bases and J by 0 bases, leaving 7 bases between them. The germline V gene encodes CDR1 SGHRS and CDR2 YFSETQ. The CDR3 spells CASSSGVSNQPQHF. CDR3 DNA: TGCGCCAGCAGCTCGGGGGTTAGCAATCAGCCCCAGCATTTT.